This TCR beta chain comes out of a study of cytomegalovirus exposure and HLA in healthy donors. Study as a whole: The roughly 120 validation repertoires, a later analysis reported, used the same platform as the 600 to 700 first-cohort repertoires. Broader study findings: Across donors, most TCRs were seen rarely, yet some public ones were widespread. Later, an analysis found that TCR clusters from the first cohort tended to co-occur in the approximately 130 validation repertoires.

Only in-frame clones appear in the TCRdb table, and some are missing; sequencing was by immunoSEQ multiplex PCR. This table holds 130,000 to 150,000 clones, roughly 90% found once. To note about this clone: What it binds is unknown.

Per germline, CDR1 SNHLY and CDR2 FYNNEI. The CDR3 length is 14 residues. The germline V and J ends were trimmed by 4 bases and 4 bases, with 12 bases remaining between them. The sequence derives from a young man in good health and CMV-seronegative. The sequenced material came from PBMCs. The rearrangement links TRBV2 to TRBJ2-3, with D tentatively TRBD1 (5 bases). The CDR3 protein is CASSVQGKADTQYF. The CDR3 nucleotides read TGTGCCAGCAGTGTCCAGGGTAAGGCAGATACGCAGTATTTT.